Only a few counts were recorded for the clone carrying this T cell receptor (beta chain). Its antigen is still unknown. CDR1 is SGHNT and CDR2 is YYREEE in the germline V gene (reference sequence). With V trimmed by 3 bases and J by 4 bases, 3 bases remained unmatched. The CDR3 is 13 residues long. This entry belongs to a study of molecular identifiers for immune sequencing clone quantification. Study-wide results and limits: Spiked TCR RNA from one Jurkat cell reportedly showed up when mixed among 1 million or so naive cells.

TCRdb re-derived calls from the PCR reads in MiXCR, one entry per CDR3 protein. The sample yields some 590,000 distinct CDR3 sequences, around 25% seen once. The clonotype originates from a human donor in good health. Some libraries in this study had Jurkat cell RNA spiked in. The J gene is TRBJ1-1, the V gene TRBV5-4; 7 bases map to TRBD1. Sequencing input: naive CD8+ T cells from blood, with Jurkat cell RNA spiked in. Subset here: FACS-sorted CD8+CD4-CCR7+CD45RA+ naive T cells. CDR3 nucleotides: TGTGCCAGCAGCTGGGGACAGTCCACTGAAGCTTTCTTT. Protein: CASSWGQSTEAFF.